The clone carrying this T cell receptor beta chain turned up a few times. As yet, its antigen is unknown. The sample comes from a study of early stage breast cancer tumors. As for the study in general: Average read coverage per sample was roughly 10-fold. Study conclusions and caveats: Most shared enriched TCRB sequences were commonly generated ones.

Profiled with immunoSEQ multiplex PCR; TCRdb holds only in-frame clones, not every one. The data show tens of thousands of clones, around three quarters seen once. CDR1 is SGHTS and CDR2 is YDEGEE in the germline V gene. The CDR3 extends over 13 amino acids. The V end was cut by 4 bases, the J end by 2 bases, with 9 bases between. The rearrangement uses TRBV5-8 and TRBJ1-2, with D tentatively TRBD1 (5 bases). The TCR sequence derives from a person aged 30 to 39 with breast cancer. Sample: blood. The CDR3 DNA sequence: TGTGCCAGCAGCGAGGGACGGAACTATGGCTACACCTTC. Translation gives CASSEGRNYGYTF.